What follows is one T cell receptor (beta chain) and its context. Its antigen is not identified. These data originate in a study of T cells in pancreatic ductal adenocarcinoma. The germline V gene has CDR1 SNHLY and CDR2 FYNNEI. This CDR3 contains 13 residues. Germline trimming cut 7 bases from V and 4 bases from J; bases unmatched to any gene: 4. The selected patients with pancreatic ductal adenocarcinoma had surgery but no neoadjuvant therapy. Study-level results: Compared with tumor, blood showed more total productive templates and 6.5 to 10-fold more clonotypes. Tumor and blood clonality did not differ significantly, about 0.11 versus 0.072. Results skew toward the minority of patients with early-stage disease.

Only in-frame clones appear in the TCRdb table, and some are missing; sequencing was by immunoSEQ multiplex PCR. Of around 15,000 clones listed, approximately 90% are singletons. The origin of this receptor is a human donor with pancreatic ductal adenocarcinoma. The chain recombines TRBV2 with TRBJ1-1, with 9 bases identical to TRBD1. Sequenced material: PBMCs. The CDR3 DNA reads as TGTGCCAGCACCGACAGGGGGGGCACTGAAGCTTTCTTT. Translating gives CASTDRGGTEAFF.